Presented here are 21 T cell receptor beta chains from one specimen sequenced in a study of T cell responses to AZD1222 COVID-19 vaccine (dated by TCRdb to the early 2020s). Per the publication, the time point label means: baseline before first vaccination. Receptor amplification or capture employed the immunoSEQ multiplex PCR assay. Entries here come from immuneACCESS through TCRdb and include only in-frame sequences with V and J called. Some clones fail to appear in such tables; in the studies checked, an unresolved V gene covers under half of the shortfall, and the cause of the remainder is unknown. This sample gives more than 85,000 clones in total; around 73% of them show up just once. Roughly 21% of the sample is taken by the ten largest. Sample: peripheral blood, taken on day 0 of AZD1222 vaccination. These TCRs come from an adult in good health.

In its sample, this clone was seen a few times. V gene TRBV7-2 combines with J gene TRBJ1-4; D possibly corresponds to TRBD1 (6 bases). The germline V gene has CDR1 SGHTA and CDR2 FQGNSA. The CDR3 loop spans 14 amino acids. The V and J ends lost 5 bases and 4 bases respectively, with 11 bases between them. The CDR3 is CASSRTDFNEKLFF. The CDR3 bases are TGTGCCAGCAGCCGGACAGACTTTAATGAAAAACTGTTTTTT.

V gene TRBV11-2 combines with J gene TRBJ1-2; 10 positions match TRBD1. Germline values: CDR1 SGHAT, CDR2 FQNNGV. This CDR3 spans 14 amino acids. The trim removed 5 bases at V and 5 bases at J, leaving 5 bases unmatched. The CDR3 reads CASSPRTGGYGYTF. The CDR3 DNA is TGTGCCAGCAGCCCAAGGACAGGGGGGTATGGCTACACCTTC.

The rearrangement uses TRBV11-3 and TRBJ2-7; a possible D gene is TRBD1 (6 bases). The CDR3 sequence is 15 residues long. Germline CDR1 SGHNT, CDR2 YENEEA. The V and J ends lost 1 base and 0 bases respectively, with 10 bases between them. CDR3 nucleotide sequence: TGTGCCAGCAGCTTAGGGGCGGACAGCTCCTACGAGCAGTACTTC. It encodes CASSLGADSSYEQYF.

CDR3 in amino acids: CASSYREEAYGYTF. CDR3 bases: TGTGCCAGCAGTTACCGCGAAGAGGCCTATGGCTACACCTTC. The rearrangement links TRBV6-2 or TRBV6-3 to TRBJ1-2; D gene ambiguous. Trimming left V 2 bases short and J 4 bases short, with 11 bases between. This CDR3 region has 14 residues. Germline V gene data show CDR1 as MNHEY and CDR2 as SVGEGT.

The genes are TRBV5-6 and TRBJ1-1; the D gene is possibly TRBD1 (5 bases). With 4 bases removed from V and 0 bases from J, the gap between germline ends came to 13 bases. This CDR3 comprises 15 residues. Per the germline V gene, CDR1 is SGHDT and CDR2 is YYEEEE. The CDR3 DNA reads TGTGCCAGCAGCCAGACGGGACTGCTGAACACTGAAGCTTTCTTT. It yields the protein CASSQTGLLNTEAFF.

This chain links TRBV2 with TRBJ1-5, with D unclear. Per germline, CDR1 SNHLY and CDR2 FYNNEI. Trimming cost V 0 bases and J 5 bases, with 2 bases left between them. This CDR3 has 12 residues. The CDR3 reads CASSEAYQPQHF. CDR3 bases: TGTGCCAGCAGTGAAGCTTATCAGCCCCAGCATTTT.

The genes are TRBV2 and TRBJ1-2; no reliable D call. This CDR3 is 15 amino acids long. The germline gives CDR1 SNHLY, CDR2 FYNNEI. V was clipped by 7 bases and J by 6 bases, with 21 bases between them. The CDR3 is CASTDPGRRVDGYTF. CDR3 DNA: TGTGCCAGCACGGATCCGGGCAGAAGGGTGGATGGCTACACCTTC.

This clone was recorded once. This sequence joins TRBV12-3 or TRBV12-4 and TRBJ2-1; 11 nucleotides line up with TRBD2. The length of the CDR3 is 13 residues. V gave up 5 bases and J gave up 15 bases; unmatched junction bases: 9. The CDR3 protein is CASSRLLAGGRFF. The DNA of the CDR3 is TGTGCCAGCAGTCGACTCTTAGCGGGAGGGAGGTTCTTC.

V and J are TRBV7-8 and TRBJ1-2; TRBD1 matches at 10 bases. The CDR3 totals 13 residues. The germline V gene encodes CDR1 SGHVS and CDR2 FQNEAQ. The J segment lost 6 bases and the V segment lost 5 bases, leaving 3 bases of the junction unmatched. CDR3 in amino acids: CASSQDRGDGYTF. CDR3 nucleotide sequence: TGTGCCAGCAGCCAGGACAGGGGGGATGGCTACACCTTC.

The chain uses TRBV27 and TRBJ2-2; 7 bases are a match to TRBD1. The CDR3 has 14 amino acids. Unmatched junction bases numbered 7, after V lost 8 bases and J lost 4 bases. CDR1 is MNHEY and CDR2 is SMNVEV in the germline V gene (reference sequence). CDR3 sequence: CASFRTGGTGELFF. In nucleotides, the CDR3 is TGTGCCAGCTTCCGGACAGGCGGCACCGGGGAGCTGTTTTTT.

This clone has a handful of counts. The chain joins TRBV7-2 to TRBJ2-5; D perhaps matches TRBD1 (5 bases). The germline gives CDR1 SGHTA, CDR2 FQGNSA. The CDR3 is made up of 14 amino acids. V lost 6 bases and J 4 bases, leaving 15 bases between the germline ends. The CDR3 DNA sequence: TGTGCCAGCAGTCCCGGGCTCCAGGGAGAGACCCAGTACTTC. Its translation: CASSPGLQGETQYF.

The chain carries TRBV30 and TRBJ1-3; D is possibly TRBD1 (6 bases). The CDR3 sequence is 16 residues long. Germline CDR1 GTSNPN, CDR2 SVGIG (reference sequence). Trimming cost V 1 base and J 0 bases, with 13 bases left between them. The CDR3 region is CAWSAWTDYSGNTIYF. CDR3 nucleotide sequence: TGTGCCTGGAGTGCATGGACAGACTACTCTGGAAACACCATATATTTT. Full variable domain (remainder filled in from reference TRBV30 and TRBJ1-3): SQTIHQWPATLVQPVGSPLSLECTVEGTSNPNLYWYRQAAGRGLQLLFYSVGIGQISSEVPQNLSASRPQDRQFILSSKKLLLSDSGFYLCAWSAWTDYSGNTIYFGEGSWLTVV.

The chain has TRBV10-3 and TRBJ1-1; perhaps TRBD1 as D (5 bases). Trimming left V 4 bases short and J 1 base short, with 10 bases between. CDR1 is ENHRY, CDR2 SYGVKD, per germline. The CDR3 is 14 amino acids. The CDR3 DNA reads TGTGCCATCAGTGCCAGGGAAGCGAACACTGAAGCTTTCTTT. The encoded protein is CAISAREANTEAFF.

The chain uses TRBV7-9 and TRBJ1-4, with D possibly matching TRBD1 (5 bases). Deletions cut 0 bases from V and 7 bases from J, with 9 bases between. Germline V gene lookup returns CDR1 SEHNR and CDR2 FQNEAQ (reference sequence). The CDR3 has 14 residues. The CDR3 loop is CASSLAGDGEKLFF. CDR3 coding DNA: TGTGCCAGCAGCTTAGCGGGGGACGGTGAAAAACTGTTTTTT.

This rearrangement joins TRBV12-3 or TRBV12-4 to TRBJ1-1; D is perhaps TRBD1 (5 bases). The CDR3 covers 11 residues. Deletions cut 8 bases from V and 3 bases from J, with 7 bases between. The CDR3 loop is CASGGYTEAFF. The CDR3, as DNA: TGTGCCAGCGGGGGATACACTGAAGCTTTCTTT.

The CDR3 loop is CASSYRVPGVYGYTF. CDR3 DNA sequence: TGTGCCAGCAGTTACAGGGTCCCCGGCGTGTATGGCTACACCTTC. V usage is TRBV6-5 and J usage is TRBJ1-2; D not resolved. The CDR3 loop spans 15 amino acids. Trimming cost V 2 bases and J 5 bases, with 15 bases left between them. Germline loops: CDR1 MNHEY, CDR2 SVGAGI.

The genes are TRBV7-2 and TRBJ2-1, with 7 bases that match TRBD1. The V segment lost 4 bases and the J segment 3 bases; nucleotides outside the gene matches: 3. Germline V gives CDR1 SGHTA, CDR2 FQGNSA. CDR3 size: 14 residues. As DNA, the CDR3 is TGTGCCAGCAGCTCCCGACAGGGCTACAATGAGCAGTTCTTC. This translates into CASSSRQGYNEQFF. Full variable domain (rest looked up from reference TRBV7-2 and TRBJ2-1): GAGVSQSPSNKVTEKGKDVELRCDPISGHTALYWYRQSLGQGLEFLIYFQGNSAPDKSGLPSDRFSAERTGGSVSTLTIQRTQQEDSAVYLCASSSRQGYNEQFFGPGTRLTVL.

CDR3 sequence reads: CASSYHSGRVETQYF. DNA of the CDR3: TGTGCCAGCAGCTACCATAGCGGGAGAGTAGAGACCCAGTACTTC. This rearrangement joins TRBV3-1 (or the pseudogene TRBV3-2) to TRBJ2-5; 9 nucleotides align to TRBD2. Trimming at V came to 5 bases and at J to 4 bases, leaving 8 bases not matched to a gene. Germline CDR1 LGHDT, CDR2 YNNKEL (reference sequence). The CDR3 is made up of 15 amino acids.

This rearrangement joins TRBV5-1 to TRBJ2-3; 8 bases fit TRBD2. The CDR3 sequence is 16 residues long. V dropped 0 bases and J dropped 3; count of bases not matched to a gene: 6. The V gene's germline CDR1 is SGHRS and CDR2 YFSETQ. In nucleotides, the CDR3 is TGCGCCAGCAGCTTGGTTTCCAGCGGGAGTACAGATACGCAGTATTTT. This encodes CASSLVSSGSTDTQYF.

This clone was recorded once. The rearrangement uses TRBV18 and TRBJ2-2, with 13 bases identical to TRBD2. This CDR3 contains 16 residues. V shed 6 bases and J 7 bases; nucleotides not matched to a gene: 8. The germline gives CDR1 KGHSH, CDR2 LQKENI. The CDR3 protein is CASSPGLAGDGGELFF. CDR3 sequence (DNA): TGTGCCAGCTCTCCTGGACTAGCGGGAGATGGCGGGGAGCTGTTTTTT.

J is TRBJ2-7 and V is TRBV19; D possibly corresponds to TRBD2 (5 bases). Germline-derived CDR1 and CDR2 are LNHDA and SQIVND (reference sequence). The CDR3 extends over 13 amino acids. V was clipped by 6 bases and J by 7 bases, with 16 bases between them. CDR3 loop: CASRSGRAREQYF. As DNA, the CDR3 is TGTGCCAGTAGAAGCGGACGAGCCCGGGAGCAGTACTTC.